The 29 T cell receptor beta chains in this list originate from one sample, sequenced in a study of neurological immune-mediated disorders. MiXCR was run by TCRdb on the 5' RACE reads, yielding one entry per CDR3 protein. The sample lists 50,000 to 60,000 distinct CDR3 sequences, 3% to 4.5% occurring once. Material: CD4+ T cells from blood. These receptors all come from a woman between 40 and 55 years old with multiple sclerosis.

This clonotype was observed at least ten times. The chain employs TRBV5-6 and TRBJ2-1, with 8 bases lining up with TRBD1. The CDR3 totals 15 residues. V shed 4 bases and J 3 bases; nucleotides not matched to a gene: 6. CDR1 is SGHDT and CDR2 is YYEEEE in the germline V gene. DNA of the CDR3: TGTGCCAGCAGCATCACAGGGGGAAGCTACAATGAGCAGTTCTTC. Protein sequence: CASSITGGSYNEQFF. The entire variable domain, with the rest obtained from reference TRBV5-6 and TRBJ2-1, is as follows: DAGVTQSPTHLIKTRGQQVTLRCSPKSGHDTVSWYQQALGQGPQFIFQYYEEEERQRGNFPDRFSGHQFPNYSSELNVNALLLGDSALYLCASSITGGSYNEQFFGPGTRLTVL.

This clonotype was counted at least ten times. The chain recombines TRBV27 with TRBJ1-2; 10 nucleotides match TRBD1. The trim removed 5 bases at V and 2 bases at J, leaving 8 bases unmatched. The CDR3 has 16 residues. The germline V gene has CDR1 MNHEY and CDR2 SMNVEV (reference sequence). CDR3 in amino acids: CASSLSPTGGNYGYTF. The CDR3 coding sequence is TGTGCCAGCAGTCTCTCCCCGACAGGGGGCAACTATGGCTACACCTTC.

This clonotype was seen many times. The rearrangement uses TRBV6-5 and TRBJ2-1; 14 nucleotides line up with TRBD2. Germline values: CDR1 MNHEY, CDR2 SVGAGI. This CDR3 is 16 amino acids long. V lost 5 bases and J lost 10; bases outside the gene matches: 10. DNA of the CDR3: TGTGCCAGCAGTCCAGGACTAGCGGGGGGTGCCGGGGAGCAGTTCTTC. It codes for CASSPGLAGGAGEQFF.

V gene TRBV7-9 combines with J gene TRBJ2-1; 8 nucleotides agree with TRBD1. The V gene's germline CDR1 is SEHNR and CDR2 FQNEAQ (reference sequence). CDR3 length: 14 amino acids. Trimming took 4 bases from V and 7 from J; bases not matched to a gene: 6. CDR3 region: CASSWGDRGNEQFF. CDR3 DNA: TGTGCCAGCAGCTGGGGAGACAGGGGTAATGAGCAGTTCTTC. Together with reference TRBV7-9 and TRBJ2-1, the CDR3 gives the full variable domain: DTGVSQNPRHKITKRGQNVTFRCDPISEHNRLYWYRQTLGQGPEFLTYFQNEAQLEKSRLLSDRFSAERPKGSFSTLEIQRTEQGDSAMYLCASSWGDRGNEQFFGPGTRLTVL.

The chain carries TRBV3-1 and TRBJ2-3, with TRBD2 identical over 8 bases. V shed 3 bases and J 6 bases; nucleotides not matched to a gene: 8. This CDR3 is built from 15 residues. CDR1 is LGHDT and CDR2 is YNNKEL in the germline V gene (reference sequence). This CDR3 is CASSQRGTRSDTQYF. The CDR3 region has the DNA TGTGCCAGCAGCCAGAGGGGGACTAGGTCCGATACGCAGTATTTT.

This clonotype was observed many times. CDR3 in amino acids: CASSLRSGEAEAFF. The CDR3 coding sequence is TGCGCCAGCAGCTTAAGGTCCGGGGAGGCTGAAGCTTTCTTT. V usage is TRBV5-1 and J usage is TRBJ1-1; D is unresolved. Germline V gives CDR1 SGHRS, CDR2 YFSETQ. This CDR3 is built from 14 residues. Trimming took off 2 bases at V and 6 bases at J, with 14 bases between the two ends.

This clonotype was counted at least ten times. The chain employs TRBV4-1 and TRBJ2-2; 8 bases are a match to TRBD1. This CDR3 is built from 17 residues. The trim removed 0 bases at V and 7 bases at J, leaving 10 bases unmatched. The V gene's germline CDR1 is MGHRA and CDR2 YSYEKL. The CDR3 DNA reads TGCGCCAGCAGCCAAGATCGATGGCAGGGGGCGCACGGGGAGCTGTTTTTT. Translated, it gives CASSQDRWQGAHGELFF.

This clonotype was counted many times. The chain recombines TRBV5-1 with TRBJ1-4, with D possibly being TRBD1 (6 bases). There are 14 residues in the CDR3. Germline V lookup: CDR1 SGHRS, CDR2 YFSETQ. The V end lost 1 base, the J end lost 5 bases, and 9 bases lay between the germline ends. Here the CDR3 DNA reads TGCGCCAGCAGCTTGATGGGGACAAATGAAAAACTGTTTTTT. Protein sequence: CASSLMGTNEKLFF.

In this sample, this clonotype turned up many times. The chain uses TRBV3-1 and TRBJ1-2; the D gene is possibly TRBD1 (6 bases). CDR3 length equals 12 residues. Per germline, CDR1 LGHDT and CDR2 YNNKEL (reference sequence). The V end was cut by 1 base, the J end by 9 bases, with 9 bases between. The CDR3 DNA is TGTGCCAGCAGCCAAGGAACAGGGAGCTACACCTTC. Its translation is CASSQGTGSYTF.

This clonotype was picked up many times. The chain carries TRBV5-1 and TRBJ2-1; D unclear. This CDR3 is 12 amino acids long. Germline V gene sequence: CDR1 SGHRS, CDR2 YFSETQ. V lost 4 bases, J lost 8 bases, and 10 bases lay in between. The CDR3 DNA sequence: TGCGCCAGCAGCGGAACTCTTGATGAGCAGTTCTTC. Its translation: CASSGTLDEQFF. The entire variable domain, with the rest obtained from reference TRBV5-1 and TRBJ2-1, is as follows: KAGVTQTPRYLIKTRGQQVTLSCSPISGHRSVSWYQQTPGQGLQFLFEYFSETQRNKGNFPGRFSGRQFSNSRSEMNVSTLELGDSALYLCASSGTLDEQFFGPGTRLTVL.

At least ten counts were recorded for this clonotype. The chain has TRBV5-1 and TRBJ2-1; 9 bases are a match to TRBD1. V lost 2 bases and J lost 6; bases outside the gene matches: 9. The CDR3 runs to 16 residues. Germline V lookup: CDR1 SGHRS, CDR2 YFSETQ. The CDR3: CASSFLGTGFVNEQFF. Here the CDR3 DNA reads TGCGCCAGCAGCTTCCTCGGGACAGGGTTCGTCAATGAGCAGTTCTTC.

This clonotype was seen ten or more times. This chain links TRBV9 with TRBJ1-2, with TRBD1 matching over 7 bases. CDR1 is SGDLS and CDR2 is YYNGEE in the germline V gene. This CDR3 has 13 amino acids. Losses at the gene ends were 4 bases for V and 3 bases for J; bases not matched to a gene: 3. The CDR3 DNA sequence: TGTGCCAGCAGCCCAGGGACAGACTATGGCTACACCTTC. Its translation: CASSPGTDYGYTF.

This clonotype has ten or more counts. The chain joins TRBV12-3 or TRBV12-4 to TRBJ1-1, with unresolved D. V gave up 3 bases and J gave up 2 bases, with 19 bases separating them. This CDR3 spans 17 amino acids. The CDR3 sequence is CASSFYRRSTLNTEAFF. In nucleotides, the CDR3 is TGTGCCAGCAGTTTTTACCGAAGGTCAACCCTCAACACTGAAGCTTTCTTT.

This clonotype was counted at least ten times. The chain uses TRBV7-2 and TRBJ1-2; D might be TRBD1 (5 bases). Germline CDR1 SGHTA, CDR2 FQGNSA. CDR3 length: 12 amino acids. V was pared by 5 bases and J by 5 bases, with 9 bases between. CDR3: CASSPDSYGYTF. CDR3 bases: TGTGCCAGCAGCCCTGACAGTTATGGCTACACCTTC.

This clonotype has at least ten counts. V gene TRBV12-3 or TRBV12-4 combines with J gene TRBJ2-7; 9 nucleotides match TRBD1. This CDR3 spans 14 amino acids. V was pared by 8 bases and J by 4 bases, with 9 bases of the junction left unmatched. DNA of the CDR3: TGTGCCAGCCACCCGGGACAGGGTTCGTACGAGCAGTACTTC. Translation: CASHPGQGSYEQYF.

Ten or more counts support this clonotype. The rearrangement links TRBV15 to TRBJ2-5; no reliable D call. This CDR3 is built from 11 residues. Trimming shortened V by 4 bases and J by 4 bases, and 4 bases separated the two germline ends. Looked up from germline, CDR1 is LNHNV and CDR2 is YYDKDF (reference sequence). The chain's CDR3 is CATSKGETQYF. The CDR3 DNA reads as TGTGCCACCAGCAAGGGAGAGACCCAGTACTTC.

This clonotype was recorded many times. The chain uses TRBV5-1 and TRBJ1-4; tentatively, D is TRBD1 (5 bases). The V end was cut by 3 bases, the J end by 6 bases, with 12 bases between. The CDR3 has 14 residues. From germline, CDR1 is SGHRS and CDR2 YFSETQ. CDR3 sequence: CASSSQTGDEKLFF. The CDR3 region has the DNA TGCGCCAGCAGCTCTCAGACGGGGGATGAAAAACTGTTTTTT.

The table lists this clonotype with a few counts. This chain joins TRBV20-1 and TRBJ1-6; 10 positions agree with TRBD1. CDR1 is DFQATT, CDR2 SNEGSKA, per germline (reference sequence). Losses at the gene ends were 7 bases for V and 7 bases for J; bases not matched to a gene: 4. There are 13 residues in the CDR3. CDR3 protein: CSGGQGENSPLHF. The CDR3 region has the DNA TGCAGTGGCGGACAGGGGGAAAATTCACCCCTCCACTTT.

This clonotype was seen ten or more times. The chain joins TRBV20-1 to TRBJ1-2, with 8 bases aligning to TRBD1. CDR1 is DFQATT and CDR2 is SNEGSKA in the germline V gene (reference sequence). J lost 4 bases, V lost 2 bases, and 6 bases had no gene match. This CDR3 comprises 14 residues. The CDR3 loop is CSARPDRGSYGYTF. As DNA, the CDR3 is TGCAGTGCTAGACCCGACAGGGGAAGCTATGGCTACACCTTC.

In this sample, this clonotype turned up many times. This chain links TRBV14 with TRBJ2-7; D might be TRBD2 (5 bases). V was trimmed by 0 bases and J by 5 bases, leaving 11 bases between them. Per the germline V gene, CDR1 is SGHDN and CDR2 is FVKESK. The CDR3 consists of 14 residues. In DNA, the CDR3 is TGTGCCAGCAGCCAAGATCTCACGGGGAACGAGCAGTACTTC. The encoded protein is CASSQDLTGNEQYF.

This clonotype was picked up many times. The CDR3, as DNA: TGTGCCAGCAGCTACGGACAGGGGCCGGGTACCTTC. Translated, it gives CASSYGQGPGTF. J is TRBJ1-2 and V is TRBV7-8; TRBD1 matches at 9 bases. Losses at the gene ends were 4 bases for V and 14 bases for J; bases not matched to a gene: 8. Germline CDR1 reads SGHVS; CDR2 reads FQNEAQ. The CDR3 has 12 residues. Filled out from reference TRBV7-8 and TRBJ1-2, the complete variable domain reads GAGVSQSPRYKVAKRGQDVALRCDPISGHVSLFWYQQALGQGPEFLTYFQNEAQLDKSGLPSDRFFAERPEGSVSTLKIQRTQQEDSAVYLCASSYGQGPGTFGSGTRLTVV.

This clonotype was seen repeatedly, ten times or more. The chain recombines TRBV29-1 with TRBJ2-1; 8 nucleotides align to TRBD2. V dropped 6 bases and J dropped 2; count of bases not matched to a gene: 9. Germline lookup yields CDR1 SQVTM and CDR2 ANQGSEA. CDR3 size: 15 residues. CDR3 in DNA: TGCAGCGTGAGTTGGAGCGGGGGAACCTACAATGAGCAGTTCTTC. Translation: CSVSWSGGTYNEQFF.

This clonotype appeared many times. CDR3 in amino acids: CASSPGGTNYGYTF. CDR3 coding DNA: TGCGCCAGCAGCCCTGGAGGGACTAACTATGGCTACACCTTC. The chain carries TRBV5-1 and TRBJ1-2; D is unresolved. The germline V and J ends were trimmed by 4 bases and 0 bases, with 10 bases remaining between them. The germline CDR1 and CDR2 sequences are SGHRS and YFSETQ. There are 14 residues in the CDR3.

This clonotype appeared many times. The chain is built from TRBV6-5 and TRBJ1-2, with D possibly being TRBD1 (6 bases). This CDR3 has 16 amino acids. V was cut by 4 bases and J by 4 bases, with 19 bases left in between. In germline, CDR1 is MNHEY, CDR2 SVGAGI. CDR3 region: CASSSIAPGQLYGYTF. The CDR3 DNA follows: TGTGCCAGCAGTTCGATAGCTCCGGGACAACTCTATGGCTACACCTTC.

This clonotype appeared many times. J is TRBJ2-7 and V is TRBV19; TRBD1 might be the D (5 bases). The CDR3 has 15 amino acids. V shed 4 bases and J shed 7 bases, with 20 bases lying between them. Per the germline V gene, CDR1 is LNHDA and CDR2 is SQIVND (reference sequence). Here the CDR3 reads CASSKGLHITWEQYF. CDR3 coding DNA: TGTGCCAGTAGTAAGGGGCTTCACATCACCTGGGAGCAGTACTTC.

This clonotype came up many times. The V gene is TRBV24-1, the J gene TRBJ2-2, with D uncertain. The length of the CDR3 is 13 residues. CDR1 is KGHDR and CDR2 is SFDVKD in the germline V gene. V was clipped by 4 bases and J by 1 base, with 3 bases between them. For the CDR3, the DNA is TGTGCCACCAGTGAGGAGAACACCGGGGAGCTGTTTTTT. Its protein is CATSEENTGELFF.

This clonotype was detected ten times or more. This chain links TRBV7-2 with TRBJ1-1; unclear D gene. Germline V gene sequence: CDR1 SGHTA, CDR2 FQGNSA. Trimming took off 1 base at V and 8 bases at J, with 8 bases between the two ends. The CDR3 covers 12 residues. The CDR3 spells CASSLGRLEAFF. The CDR3 region has the DNA TGTGCCAGCAGCTTAGGACGGCTAGAAGCTTTCTTT. Supplemented by reference TRBV7-2 and TRBJ1-1, the full variable domain reads GAGVSQSPSNKVTEKGKDVELRCDPISGHTALYWYRQSLGQGLEFLIYFQGNSAPDKSGLPSDRFSAERTGGSVSTLTIQRTQQEDSAVYLCASSLGRLEAFFGQGTRLTVV.

This clonotype was seen ten or more times. The chain is built from TRBV7-3 and TRBJ1-2, with 7 bases matching TRBD1. The CDR3 sequence is 15 residues long. Germline CDR1 is SGHTA and CDR2 is FQGTGA. V trimming: 5 bases; J trimming: 0 bases; junction bases outside the gene matches: 6. This CDR3 reads CASSPRGTANYGYTF. CDR3 sequence (DNA): TGTGCCAGCAGCCCTAGGGGGACAGCTAACTATGGCTACACCTTC.

This clonotype was detected ten times or more. The chain is built from TRBV29-1 and TRBJ2-5; D possibly uses TRBD1 or TRBD2 (6 bases each). The V end lost 3 bases, the J end lost 5 bases, and 10 bases lay between the germline ends. CDR1 and CDR2 (germline): SQVTM, ANQGSEA. The CDR3 sequence is 12 residues long. The CDR3 reads CSVEDSGETQYF. In DNA form, the CDR3 reads TGCAGCGTTGAGGACAGCGGGGAGACCCAGTACTTC.